The 26 T cell receptor beta chains in this list originate from one sample, sequenced in a study of shared clonotypes between healthy human individuals. Sequencing was performed with immunoSEQ multiplex PCR; in TCRdb, only in-frame clones are kept and a portion is missing. The table lists approximately 2,300,000 clones, less than 95% of them singletons, with around 0.35% in the top ten. Input material: naive CD4+ T cells from PBMCs. The sample's subset: CD45RA+ positively selected. The source is a man between 18 and 29 years old in good health. Some clones in this sample may be carry-over from other donors' samples.

The V gene is TRBV30, the J gene TRBJ1-2; D may be TRBD1 (5 bases). Trimming removed 0 bases from V and 4 bases from J, with 24 bases in between. The CDR3 is 18 amino acids. Germline values: CDR1 GTSNPN, CDR2 SVGIG (reference sequence). The CDR3 here is CAWSVRGANRNSSYGYTF. The CDR3 DNA reads as TGTGCCTGGAGTGTACGAGGGGCCAATCGGAATTCTAGCTATGGCTACACCTTC.

This clone was seen only once. The gene calls are TRBV6-1 and TRBJ1-5; TRBD1 is a possible D gene (6 bases). There are 15 residues in the CDR3. The V and J ends lost 4 bases and 3 bases respectively, with 13 bases between them. Per germline, CDR1 MNHNS and CDR2 SASEGT. CDR3 residues: CASSGQTGYNQPQHF. DNA of the CDR3: TGTGCCAGCAGTGGGCAGACAGGTTACAATCAGCCCCAGCATTTT.

This sequence joins TRBV7-8 and TRBJ2-2, with 14 bases identical to TRBD2. The CDR3 totals 18 residues. J gave up 3 bases and V 6 bases, and 9 bases lay outside the gene matches. Germline loops: CDR1 SGHVS, CDR2 FQNEAQ. CDR3 nucleotides: TGTGCCAGCAGATTCACGGGACTAGCGGGAGCTGACACCGGGGAGCTGTTTTTT. It codes for CASRFTGLAGADTGELFF.

For this clone: Other nucleotide sequences in the sample specify the same CDR3. V is TRBV5-1 and J is TRBJ2-3, with 10 positions matching TRBD1. The CDR3 contains 14 residues. Germline values: CDR1 SGHRS, CDR2 YFSETQ. The V segment lost 2 bases and the J segment 5 bases; nucleotides outside the gene matches: 2. For the CDR3, the DNA is TGCGCCAGCAGCTTAGGACAGGGGGTAGATACGCAGTATTTT. This encodes CASSLGQGVDTQYF.

The J gene is TRBJ1-6, the V gene TRBV7-9; a possible D gene is TRBD1 (5 bases). The CDR3 is 14 amino acids. From germline, CDR1 is SEHNR and CDR2 FQNEAQ (reference sequence). With 5 bases removed from V and 9 bases from J, the gap between germline ends came to 14 bases. The CDR3 DNA follows: TGTGCCAGCAGCCCCGGGGCCTATTTTTCACCCCTCCACTTT. Residues: CASSPGAYFSPLHF.

The chain has TRBV28 and TRBJ1-1; D possibly corresponds to TRBD1 (5 bases). The V gene's germline CDR1 is MDHEN and CDR2 SYDVKM. V lost 5 bases to trimming and J lost 4 bases, with 11 bases between them. The CDR3 runs to 13 residues. The CDR3 region is CASSHQGGTEAFF. The CDR3 nucleotides are TGTGCCAGCAGTCACCAGGGAGGCACTGAAGCTTTCTTT.

The chain has TRBV5-4 and TRBJ1-1, with TRBD1 as a possible D gene (5 bases). The V end was cut by 4 bases, the J end by 3 bases, with 13 bases between. Per germline, CDR1 SGHNT and CDR2 YYREEE (reference sequence). The CDR3 runs 14 residues. CDR3 residues: CASSRKGGDTEAFF. The CDR3 nucleotides read TGTGCCAGCAGCCGAAAGGGAGGGGACACTGAAGCTTTCTTT. Complete variable domain (other parts from reference TRBV5-4 and TRBJ1-1): ETGVTQSPTHLIKTRGQQVTLRCSSQSGHNTVSWYQQALGQGPQFIFQYYREEENGRGNFPPRFSGLQFPNYSSELNVNALELDDSALYLCASSRKGGDTEAFFGQGTRLTVV.

For this clone: At one end the junction does not follow the germline gene, possibly because of a read error. J is TRBJ2-3 and V is TRBV25-1; no clear D gene. CDR3 length equals 12 residues. Looked up from germline, CDR1 is MGHDK and CDR2 is SYGVNS. The CDR3, as DNA: TGTGCCAGCAGATCGAGCACAAATACGCAGTATTTT. Translated, it gives CASRSSTNTQYF.

J is TRBJ2-7 and V is TRBV5-8; 9 positions match TRBD1. J lost 7 bases, V lost 4 bases, and 9 bases had no gene match. From germline, CDR1 is SGHTS and CDR2 YDEGEE. This CDR3 is built from 14 residues. CDR3 loop: CASSRGQGDWEQYF. In DNA form, the CDR3 reads TGTGCCAGCAGCCGGGGACAGGGCGATTGGGAGCAGTACTTC.

This chain joins TRBV27 and TRBJ2-2; weak D call: TRBD1 (5 bases). The CDR3 covers 15 residues. Per the germline V gene, CDR1 is MNHEY and CDR2 is SMNVEV (reference sequence). V dropped 1 base and J dropped 10 bases, with 16 bases sitting between them. This chain's CDR3 is CASSLYDSLRTELFF. The DNA for the CDR3 is TGTGCCAGCAGTTTATACGACAGCCTCCGAACGGAGCTGTTTTTT.

The chain couples TRBV7-6 to TRBJ2-2; a weak D match, TRBD1 (5 bases). Between the trimmed V and J ends, which lost 5 bases and 1 base, there was a span of 17 bases. Germline CDR1 reads SGHVS; CDR2 reads FNYEAQ. The CDR3 loop spans 17 amino acids. The CDR3, as DNA: TGTGCCAGCAGCCCCTACATAGGACACCAGAACACCGGGGAGCTGTTTTTT. It yields the protein CASSPYIGHQNTGELFF. The variable domain in full, with the rest retrieved from reference TRBV7-6 and TRBJ2-2, is GAGVSQSPRYKVTKRGQDVALRCDPISGHVSLYWYRQALGQGPEFLTYFNYEAQQDKSGLPNDRFSAERPEGSISTLTIQRTEQRDSAMYRCASSPYIGHQNTGELFFGEGSRLTVL.

The table lists this clone with a count of one. The CDR3 DNA reads as TGTGCCAGCAGCTGGGGACAGGGCTCTGAAAATACGCAGTATTTT. Its protein product is CASSWGQGSENTQYF. J is TRBJ2-3 and V is TRBV7-3, with 9 bases matching TRBD1. Germline CDR1 reads SGHTA; CDR2 reads FQGTGA. The CDR3 is 15 amino acids. V lost 4 bases, J lost 7 bases, and 9 bases stayed unmatched.

The V gene is TRBV11-2, the J gene TRBJ2-3, with 8 nucleotides matching TRBD2. The CDR3 is 16 amino acids. Germline V CDR1 and CDR2: SGHAT, FQNNGV. Trimming removed 5 bases from V and 2 bases from J; junction bases left unmatched: 9. The CDR3 sequence is CASSASSGMATDTQYF. The CDR3 DNA is TGTGCCAGCAGCGCGAGTAGCGGGATGGCCACAGATACGCAGTATTTT.

The chain uses TRBV11-2 and TRBJ2-5; no clear D. V was clipped by 6 bases and J by 1 base, with 12 bases between them. The CDR3 contains 14 residues. The germline V gene has CDR1 SGHAT and CDR2 FQNNGV. The CDR3 here is CASSKSRSQETQYF. In DNA, the CDR3 is TGTGCCAGCAGTAAGTCACGATCCCAAGAGACCCAGTACTTC.

The V and J genes are TRBV6-1 and TRBJ2-4, with D perhaps given as TRBD1 or TRBD2 (5 bases each). Germline CDR1 is MNHNS and CDR2 is SASEGT. The CDR3 extends over 22 amino acids. The V gene lost 2 bases and the J gene lost 4 bases, with 33 bases spanning the gap. In nucleotides, the CDR3 is TGTGCCAGCAGTGAATGGGCGGGTAAAGGGGAAATATCACCTAGCCGGAAAAACATTCAGTACTTC. As protein: CASSEWAGKGEISPSRKNIQYF.

The chain uses TRBV5-1 and TRBJ2-5; either TRBD1 or TRBD2 may fit D (6 bases each). V lost 6 bases, J lost 7 bases, and 16 bases lay in between. This CDR3 comprises 13 residues. Germline CDR1 SGHRS, CDR2 YFSETQ. The CDR3 region is CASNTGAEGTQYF. In DNA, the CDR3 is TGCGCCAGCAACACGGGGGCGGAGGGGACCCAGTACTTC.

This clone was picked up one time. J is TRBJ2-1 and V is TRBV11-3; perhaps TRBD2 as D (6 bases). From germline, CDR1 is SGHNT and CDR2 YENEEA. The length of the CDR3 is 14 residues. V was trimmed by 4 bases and J by 2 bases, leaving 9 bases between them. The CDR3, as DNA: TGTGCCAGCAGCTCGGGACTGACCTACAATGAGCAGTTCTTC. The encoded protein is CASSSGLTYNEQFF.

Of note for this clone: The sample contains more than one DNA sequence encoding this CDR3. The chain couples TRBV2 to TRBJ1-5; D not certain. The CDR3 sequence is 15 residues long. Trimming cost V 4 bases and J 0 bases, with 10 bases left between them. The germline CDR1 and CDR2 sequences are SNHLY and FYNNEI. CDR3 sequence: CASSGGTGSNQPQHF. The CDR3 nucleotides are TGTGCCAGCAGTGGTGGTACGGGTAGCAATCAGCCCCAGCATTTT.

The J gene is TRBJ2-1, the V gene TRBV5-1, with TRBD1 as a possible D gene (6 bases). Trimming cost V 0 bases and J 2 bases, with 9 bases left between them. The CDR3 has 15 residues. Germline assignment: CDR1 SGHRS and CDR2 YFSETQ. In DNA, the CDR3 is TGCGCCAGCAGCTTGGATACAGGGCCCTACAATGAGCAGTTCTTC. Encoded protein: CASSLDTGPYNEQFF.

This clone came up once. The chain uses TRBV28 and TRBJ2-7, with a possible D match to TRBD2 (6 bases). The CDR3 covers 15 residues. CDR1 is MDHEN, CDR2 SYDVKM, per germline. V was pared by 6 bases and J by 3 bases, with 18 bases between. CDR3 bases: TGTGCCAGCAGGCCGCCCGGGACTGGCTACTACGAGCAGTACTTC. This gives the protein CASRPPGTGYYEQYF.

The gene calls are TRBV7-2 and TRBJ1-2; TRBD1 might be the D (5 bases). Germline lookup yields CDR1 SGHTA and CDR2 FQGNSA. The CDR3 has 14 residues. Deletions cut 2 bases from V and 1 base from J, with 8 bases between. CDR3 amino acids: CASSLRQINYGYTF. The CDR3 coding sequence is TGTGCCAGCAGCTTAAGACAGATTAACTATGGCTACACCTTC.

The gene calls are TRBV4-1 and TRBJ1-5, with D perhaps TRBD1 (5 bases). CDR3 length: 16 amino acids. Trimming pared 3 bases from V and 0 bases from J, leaving 12 bases between. Per germline, CDR1 MGHRA and CDR2 YSYEKL. The CDR3 bases are TGCGCCAGCAGCCAGAGACAGATTTATAGCAATCAGCCCCAGCATTTT. Amino acid sequence: CASSQRQIYSNQPQHF.

This clone turned up a few times. The V and J genes are TRBV12-5 and TRBJ2-7, with D hard to call. V gave up 1 base and J gave up 7 bases, with 8 bases separating them. Per germline, CDR1 LGHNT and CDR2 FRNRAP. This CDR3 contains 12 residues. CDR3 loop: CASGLGIGEQYF. CDR3 DNA sequence: TGTGCTAGTGGTTTGGGGATTGGAGAGCAGTACTTC.

V usage is TRBV18 and J usage is TRBJ2-5, with a tentative D call TRBD2 (5 bases). CDR1 KGHSH and CDR2 LQKENI come from the germline V gene. The CDR3 is 14 amino acids. The ends were cut back, 1 base at V and 4 bases at J, with 10 bases in the middle. CDR3 sequence reads: CASSPRWEPETQYF. The CDR3 DNA sequence: TGTGCCAGCTCACCACGGTGGGAGCCAGAGACCCAGTACTTC. Together with reference TRBV18 and TRBJ2-5, the CDR3 gives the full variable domain: NAGVMQNPRHLVRRRGQEARLRCSPMKGHSHVYWYRQLPEEGLKFMVYLQKENIIDESGMPKERFSAEFPKEGPSILRIQQVVRGDSAAYFCASSPRWEPETQYFGPGTRLLVL.

The chain uses TRBV28 and TRBJ1-3; tentatively, D is TRBD1 (6 bases). Germline V gene data show CDR1 as MDHEN and CDR2 as SYDVKM. Deletions cut 6 bases from V and 2 bases from J, with 14 bases between. CDR3 length: 15 residues. CDR3 residues: CASRAAGAAGNTIYF. The DNA for the CDR3 is TGTGCCAGCAGGGCCGCAGGGGCGGCTGGAAACACCATATATTTT.

J is TRBJ2-7 and V is TRBV14; 9 bases align to TRBD1. The CDR3 is 19 residues long. CDR1 and CDR2 from the germline V gene are SGHDN and FVKESK. Germline trimming cut 1 base from V and 6 bases from J; bases unmatched to any gene: 19. Here the CDR3 DNA reads TGTGCCAGCAGCCAAGGATCGGAGAGGGGGACAGGGTGGGTAACCGAGCAGTACTTC. It codes for CASSQGSERGTGWVTEQYF.